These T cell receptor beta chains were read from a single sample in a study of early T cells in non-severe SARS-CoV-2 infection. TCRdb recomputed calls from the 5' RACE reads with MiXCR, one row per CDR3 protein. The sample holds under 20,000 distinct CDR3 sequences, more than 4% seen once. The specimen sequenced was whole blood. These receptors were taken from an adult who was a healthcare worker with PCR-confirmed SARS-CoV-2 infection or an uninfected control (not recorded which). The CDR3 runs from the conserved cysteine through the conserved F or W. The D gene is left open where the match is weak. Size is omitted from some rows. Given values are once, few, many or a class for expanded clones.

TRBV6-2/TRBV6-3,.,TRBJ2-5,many,CASSYSDRETQYF,TGTGCCAGCAGTTACTCGGACCGTGAGACCCAGTACTTC
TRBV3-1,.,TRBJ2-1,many,CASSQVGGEQSSRFF,TGTGCCAGCAGCCAAGTGGGCGGCGAGCAGTCAAGTAGGTTCTTC
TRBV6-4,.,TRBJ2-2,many,CASSDRDDTGELFF,TGTGCCAGCAGTGACAGGGATGACACCGGGGAGCTGTTTTTT
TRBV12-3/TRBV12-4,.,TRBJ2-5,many,CASSPTWSTTQYF,TGTGCCAGCAGTCCCACCTGGAGTACAACCCAGTACTTC
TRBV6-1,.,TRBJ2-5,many,CASSRERETQYF,TGTGCCAGCAGCAGAGAACGGGAGACCCAGTACTTC
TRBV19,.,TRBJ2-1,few,CASSMTGPQNEQFF,TGTGCCAGTTCTATGACAGGCCCCCAAAATGAGCAGTTCTTC
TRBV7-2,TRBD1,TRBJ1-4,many,CASSPIPGQGRLFF,TGTGCCAGCAGCCCGATACCCGGACAGGGTCGACTGTTTTTT
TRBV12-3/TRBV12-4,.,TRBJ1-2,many,CASGTSSRQSYGYTF,TGTGCCAGCGGAACATCCTCGAGACAGAGCTATGGCTACACCTTC
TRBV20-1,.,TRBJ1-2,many,CSARGQPGYTF,TGCAGTGCTAGAGGCCAGCCTGGCTACACCTTC
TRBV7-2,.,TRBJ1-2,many,CASSLRGYYGYTF,TGTGCCAGCAGCTTAAGGGGGTACTATGGCTACACCTTC
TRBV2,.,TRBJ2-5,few,CASSDSELETQYF,TGTGCCAGCAGCGACAGCGAATTGGAGACCCAGTACTTC
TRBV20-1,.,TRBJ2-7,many,CSARAGQQVSYEQYF,TGCAGTGCTAGAGCCGGCCAACAGGTTTCCTACGAGCAGTACTTC
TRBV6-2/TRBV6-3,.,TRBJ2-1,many,CASSFWSGGAKNEQFF,TGTGCCAGCAGTTTTTGGTCCGGGGGAGCTAAGAATGAGCAGTTCTTC
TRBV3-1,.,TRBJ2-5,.,CASSHAARETQYF,TGTGCCAGCAGCCATGCCGCAAGGGAGACCCAGTACTTC
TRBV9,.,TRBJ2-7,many,CASSVGGQPNYEQYF,TGTGCCAGCAGCGTAGGAGGACAACCAAACTACGAGCAGTACTTC
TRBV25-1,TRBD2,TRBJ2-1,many,CASSEGTSGVRSYNEQFF,TGTGCCAGCAGTGAAGGGACTAGCGGGGTGCGGTCCTACAATGAGCAGTTCTTC
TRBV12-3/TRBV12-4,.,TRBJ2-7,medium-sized,CASSLGREYEQYF,TGTGCCAGCAGTTTAGGCAGGGAATACGAGCAGTACTTC
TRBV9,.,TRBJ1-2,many,CASSVGRFGTSDRGYTF,TGTGCCAGCAGCGTAGGTCGGTTCGGGACCTCAGACCGTGGCTACACCTTC
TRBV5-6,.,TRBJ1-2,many,CASSPAPFSNYGYTF,TGTGCCAGCAGCCCCGCTCCTTTTAGTAACTATGGCTACACCTTC
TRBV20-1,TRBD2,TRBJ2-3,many,CSAWTGGAIDTQYF,TGCAGTGCCTGGACGGGGGGGGCCATAGATACGCAGTATTTT
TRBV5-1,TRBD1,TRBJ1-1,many,CASSLQGGNTEAFF,TGCGCCAGCAGCTTACAGGGGGGGAACACTGAAGCTTTCTTT
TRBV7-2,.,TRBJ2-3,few,CASSLDFGRGTQYF,TGTGCCAGCAGCTTGGATTTCGGCAGGGGTACGCAGTATTTT
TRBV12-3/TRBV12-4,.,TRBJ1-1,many,CASSSGGVSTEAFF,TGTGCCAGCAGTTCTGGTGGGGTGAGCACTGAAGCTTTCTTT
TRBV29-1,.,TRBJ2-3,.,CSVSSGFTDTQYF,TGCAGCGTTAGCAGCGGGTTCACAGATACGCAGTATTTT
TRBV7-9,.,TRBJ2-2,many,CASSIIAGGTITGELFF,TGTGCCAGCAGCATCATTGCCGGAGGGACAATCACCGGGGAGCTGTTTTTT
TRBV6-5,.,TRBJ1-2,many,CASSLTGSGDGYTF,TGTGCCAGCAGTTTAACAGGGTCTGGCGATGGCTACACCTTC
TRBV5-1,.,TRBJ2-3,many,CASKYTYGGTDTQYF,TGCGCCAGCAAATATACTTATGGGGGAACAGATACGCAGTATTTT
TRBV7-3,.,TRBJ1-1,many,CASSLTAGNPTEAFF,TGTGCCAGCAGCTTAACCGCAGGGAACCCCACTGAAGCTTTCTTT
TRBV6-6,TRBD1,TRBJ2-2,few,CASSLGQGSSANTGELFF,TGTGCCAGCAGTTTGGGACAGGGGAGTTCCGCGAACACCGGGGAGCTGTTTTTT